This entry features one T cell receptor beta chain sequence. What it binds is unknown. The data belong to a study of shared clonotypes between healthy human individuals. Study observations and caveats: A handful of donors showed sharing of approximately 5% of naive CD4 clonotypes.

For every subset, genomic DNA was evenly distributed across several immunoSEQ plates. Profiling relied on immunoSEQ multiplex PCR, and the TCRdb table lists in-frame clones only, not all of them. Among 180,000 or so clones listed, 90% to 95% were seen once. The germline V gene has CDR1 LNHNV and CDR2 YYDKDF (reference sequence). The CDR3 covers 13 residues. The trim removed 5 bases at V and 4 bases at J, leaving 1 base unmatched. This chain links TRBV15 with TRBJ2-5; 10 positions agree with TRBD1. Material: naive CD4+ T cells sorted from blood. Subset here: CD45RA+ positively selected. This receptor was identified in a woman younger than 45 in good health. CDR3 DNA: TGTGCCACCAGCGGGGACAGGGGAGAGACCCAGTACTTC. Amino acids: CATSGDRGETQYF.